What follows is one T cell receptor (beta chain) and its context. Its antigen is unknown. Repeated repertoire sampling spanned the course of chemoradiotherapy. The data derive from a study of chemoradiotherapy in HPV16-positive cancers. Study-level information: Two HPV16-positive patients' cells yielded candidate HPV-specific clones and common motifs.

Study conclusions and caveats: Candidate HPV-specific clones and E7-related TCR motifs grew in tumor during treatment. The functional HPV-specific definition rests on just two HPV16-positive patients.

Clones were read by immunoSEQ multiplex PCR, and TCRdb kept only the in-frame ones, dropping some. This sample has approximately 12,000 clones; 77% occur once, and the top ten carry more than 0.9%. This clonotype was obtained from a human donor with HPV-associated anogenital cancer. The specimen was taken from a patient who underwent chemoradiotherapy.

As DNA, the CDR3 is TGTGCCAGCAGCCAGGGTTTCCCTATCCACGAGCAGTACTTC. This gives the protein CASSQGFPIHEQYF. This chain uses TRBV6-5 with TRBJ2-7; TRBD1 is a possible D gene (5 bases). Trimming left V 6 bases short and J 5 bases short, with 17 bases between. The germline V gene has CDR1 MNHEY and CDR2 SVGAGI. This CDR3 has 14 residues.